These 11 T cell receptor beta chains originate from one sample sequenced in a study of cytomegalovirus exposure and HLA in healthy donors. Primers: 60 Vbeta forward and 13 Jbeta reverse. Profiled with immunoSEQ multiplex PCR; TCRdb holds only in-frame clones, not every one. This table holds 150,000 to 200,000 clones, approximately 84% found once. Sequenced: PBMCs. Source of these receptors: a boy between 10 and 17 years old in good health and CMV-seronegative.

The rearrangement joins TRBV7-2 to TRBJ2-1, with TRBD1 matching over 7 bases. V shed 5 bases and J 1 base; nucleotides not matched to a gene: 8. Germline V gives CDR1 SGHTA, CDR2 FQGNSA. The length of the CDR3 is 16 residues. The CDR3 nucleotides read TGTGCCAGCAGCCAGAGACAGGGACGATCCTACAATGAGCAGTTCTTC. It translates to CASSQRQGRSYNEQFF.

This chain connects TRBV29-1 to TRBJ2-7; 7 bases align to TRBD1. V gave up 6 bases and J gave up 0 bases; unmatched junction bases: 5. Germline CDR1 SQVTM, CDR2 ANQGSEA. The CDR3 consists of 13 residues. CDR3 amino acids: CSVQGPSSYEQYF. The CDR3 DNA reads TGCAGCGTACAGGGGCCTAGCTCCTACGAGCAGTACTTC.

The CDR3 loop is CASSQPGQGYNEQFF. The CDR3 bases are TGTGCCAGCAGCCAACCGGGACAGGGGTACAATGAGCAGTTCTTC. The V gene is TRBV4-2, the J gene TRBJ2-1; 10 nucleotides line up with TRBD1. CDR1 is LGHNA, CDR2 YNFKEQ, per germline. The junction had 2 bases not matched to a gene; V was cut back by 2 bases and J by 4 bases. This CDR3 comprises 15 residues.

The rearrangement joins TRBV7-3 to TRBJ1-6; tentative D call: TRBD1 (6 bases). With 1 base removed from V and 7 bases from J, the gap between germline ends came to 8 bases. Germline-derived CDR1 and CDR2 are SGHTA and FQGTGA. This CDR3 comprises 14 residues. The CDR3 region has the DNA TGTGCCAGCAGCTTAAACAGGGTCAATTCACCCCTCCACTTT. Translated, it gives CASSLNRVNSPLHF. Variable domain in full (rest from reference TRBV7-3 and TRBJ1-6): GAGVSQTPSNKVTEKGKYVELRCDPISGHTALYWYRQSLGQGPEFLIYFQGTGAADDSGLPNDRFFAVRPEGSVSTLKIQRTERGDSAVYLCASSLNRVNSPLHFGNGTRLTVT.

In nucleotides, the CDR3 is TGTGCCAGCAGTCCCCCACAGGGGACGGAGACCCAGTACTTC. Residues: CASSPPQGTETQYF. The chain carries TRBV28 and TRBJ2-5; TRBD1 aligns across 7 bases. Trimming removed 5 bases from V and 5 bases from J; junction bases left unmatched: 8. Germline V gives CDR1 MDHEN, CDR2 SYDVKM. The CDR3 runs to 14 residues.

The chain has TRBV6-6 and TRBJ1-2, with D hard to call. Trimming took off 4 bases at V and 6 bases at J, with 9 bases between the two ends. The CDR3 has 12 residues. Germline CDR1 is MNHNY and CDR2 is SVGAGI (reference sequence). CDR3 residues: CASSFNGDGYTF. The CDR3 DNA follows: TGTGCCAGCAGTTTTAACGGGGATGGCTACACCTTC.

The chain links TRBV5-6 to TRBJ1-5; D is uncertain. The CDR3 sequence is 12 residues long. V was clipped by 1 base and J by 4 bases, with 3 bases between them. Per the germline V gene, CDR1 is SGHDT and CDR2 is YYEEEE. The DNA for the CDR3 is TGTGCCAGCAGCTTGTATAATCAGCCCCAGCATTTT. Translation gives CASSLYNQPQHF.

This clone was detected only once. This chain connects TRBV9 to TRBJ2-5, with unresolved D. V was pared by 0 bases and J by 1 base, with 4 bases between. The CDR3 sequence is 13 residues long. Germline CDR1 reads SGDLS; CDR2 reads YYNGEE. This CDR3 is CASSVAFQETQYF. The DNA for the CDR3 is TGTGCCAGCAGCGTAGCGTTCCAAGAGACCCAGTACTTC. Full variable domain (missing parts from reference TRBV9 and TRBJ2-5): DSGVTQTPKHLITATGQRVTLRCSPRSGDLSVYWYQQSLDQGLQFLIQYYNGEERAKGNILERFSAQQFPDLHSELNLSSLELGDSALYFCASSVAFQETQYFGPGTRLLVL.

This rearrangement joins TRBV19 to TRBJ1-1; possibly TRBD1 for D (6 bases). The germline CDR1 and CDR2 sequences are LNHDA and SQIVND (reference sequence). V was cut by 10 bases and J by 1 base, with 16 bases left in between. CDR3 length: 14 residues. The CDR3 reads CAITKSTGNTEAFF. The DNA of the CDR3 is TGTGCCATCACCAAATCGACAGGGAACACTGAAGCTTTCTTT. The full variable domain, with the rest looked up from reference TRBV19 and TRBJ1-1, is DGGITQSPKYLFRKEGQNVTLSCEQNLNHDAMYWYRQDPGQGLRLIYYSQIVNDFQKGDIAEGYSVSREKKESFPLTVTSAQKNPTAFYLCAITKSTGNTEAFFGQGTRLTVV.

The CDR3 bases are TGTGCCAGCAGTCAGGACAGGGGCCGGGGTGAGCAGTTCTTC. It encodes CASSQDRGRGEQFF. This chain uses TRBV2 with TRBJ2-1; the match to TRBD1 covers 9 bases. Germline lookup yields CDR1 SNHLY and CDR2 FYNNEI. The CDR3 contains 14 residues. The V segment lost 5 bases and the J segment 9 bases; nucleotides outside the gene matches: 8. Filled out from reference TRBV2 and TRBJ2-1, the complete variable domain reads EPEVTQTPSHQVTQMGQEVILRCVPISNHLYFYWYRQILGQKVEFLVSFYNNEISEKSEIFDDQFSVERPDGSNFTLKIRSTKLEDSAMYFCASSQDRGRGEQFFGPGTRLTVL.

The chain joins TRBV2 to TRBJ1-1; the D is unclear. V was trimmed by 6 bases and J by 14 bases, leaving 19 bases between them. Germline CDR1 reads SNHLY; CDR2 reads FYNNEI. The CDR3 totals 12 residues. The CDR3 nucleotides are TGTGCCAGCAGAAGAGACTCCCCGCACCCCTTCTTT. Translated, it gives CASRRDSPHPFF.